A single sample is the source of the 27 T cell receptor beta chains below, sequenced in a study of blood T cell repertoires in COVID-19. The protocol was immunoSEQ multiplex PCR, while the TCRdb copy is restricted to in-frame clones and leaves out a portion. The table lists some 89,000 clones, around 80% of them singletons, with around 11% in the top ten. The sample comprised peripheral blood. These TCRs come from a man in his 70s with acute or convalescent COVID-19.

The V and J genes are TRBV29-1 and TRBJ2-7; 9 bases align to TRBD1. J gave up 0 bases and V 7 bases, and 1 base lay outside the gene matches. The CDR3 is 12 amino acids. Germline CDR1 and CDR2: SQVTM and ANQGSEA. The CDR3 protein is CSATGGSYEQYF. In DNA form, the CDR3 reads TGCAGCGCGACAGGGGGCTCCTACGAGCAGTACTTC.

The genes are TRBV25-1 and TRBJ2-1; TRBD1 aligns across 7 bases. This CDR3 spans 14 amino acids. V shed 6 bases, J shed 3 bases, and the junction held 5 bases outside the gene matches. Germline assignment: CDR1 MGHDK and CDR2 SYGVNS. CDR3 DNA: TGTGCCAGCAGGAGACAGGGCTACTACAATGAGCAGTTCTTC. Its translation is CASRRQGYYNEQFF.

This clone was recorded a few times. The CDR3 DNA reads TGCGCCAGCAGCCAACTACTCGCGGGCGGGCAAGAGACCCAGTACTTC. Protein: CASSQLLAGGQETQYF. This rearrangement joins TRBV4-1 to TRBJ2-5, with D possibly TRBD2 on 5 matching bases. V was clipped by 2 bases and J by 2 bases, with 15 bases between them. CDR3 length: 16 amino acids. Germline lookup yields CDR1 MGHRA and CDR2 YSYEKL.

The chain combines TRBV11-3 with TRBJ1-2; D not resolved. From germline, CDR1 is SGHNT and CDR2 YENEEA. The length of the CDR3 is 15 residues. Deletions cut 0 bases from V and 6 bases from J, with 14 bases between. CDR3 DNA: TGTGCCAGCAGCTTAGATCGGGAGAGGGTCCATGGCTACACCTTC. It yields the protein CASSLDRERVHGYTF.

This chain links TRBV10-3 with TRBJ1-2, with D hard to call. Germline V gives CDR1 ENHRY, CDR2 SYGVKD. The V and J ends lost 4 bases and 7 bases respectively, with 22 bases between them. This CDR3 comprises 16 residues. In nucleotides, the CDR3 is TGTGCCATCAGTGTTTTACAGAGACTGGACGAGGGTGGCTACACCTTC. It is translated as CAISVLQRLDEGGYTF.

The chain has TRBV5-5 and TRBJ1-2; TRBD1 matches 8 bases. Trimming removed 2 bases from V and 8 bases from J; junction bases left unmatched: 8. The CDR3 extends over 14 amino acids. Germline-derived CDR1 and CDR2 are SGHKS and YYEKEE (reference sequence). The CDR3 region is CASSLNRGVSGYTF. CDR3 nucleotide sequence: TGTGCCAGCAGCTTAAACAGGGGGGTGAGCGGCTACACCTTC.

The rearrangement links TRBV11-2 to TRBJ1-2; D is ambiguous. V was pared by 2 bases and J by 8 bases, with 9 bases between. The CDR3 is made up of 12 amino acids. Germline CDR1 is SGHAT and CDR2 is FQNNGV. The chain's CDR3 is CASSLPSGGYTF. DNA for the CDR3: TGTGCCAGCAGCTTACCCTCGGGGGGCTACACCTTC. Combining the CDR3 with reference TRBV11-2 and TRBJ1-2 gives the whole variable domain EAGVAQSPRYKIIEKRQSVAFWCNPISGHATLYWYQQILGQGPKLLIQFQNNGVVDDSQLPKDRFSAERLKGVDSTLKIQPAKLEDSAVYLCASSLPSGGYTFGSGTRLTVV.

This clone was counted a few times. The chain employs TRBV30 and TRBJ1-4; D might be TRBD1 (6 bases). The V end was cut by 0 bases, the J end by 7 bases, with 12 bases between. Looked up from germline, CDR1 is GTSNPN and CDR2 is SVGIG (reference sequence). The CDR3 covers 14 residues. The CDR3 here is CAWSVGQGIEKLFF. The CDR3 region has the DNA TGTGCCTGGAGTGTGGGCCAGGGGATTGAAAAACTGTTTTTT.

V gene TRBV4-1 combines with J gene TRBJ2-4, with D hard to call. The CDR3 totals 18 residues. The germline gives CDR1 MGHRA, CDR2 YSYEKL. V dropped 1 base and J dropped 0 bases, with 16 bases sitting between them. CDR3 in amino acids: CASSQGRVFASAKNIQYF. DNA for the CDR3: TGCGCCAGCAGCCAAGGGAGAGTTTTTGCCTCAGCCAAAAACATTCAGTACTTC.

The V gene is TRBV10-3, the J gene TRBJ2-7; D perhaps matches TRBD1 (7 bases). This CDR3 is 16 amino acids long. Germline V gene data show CDR1 as ENHRY and CDR2 as SYGVKD. V was shortened by 3 bases and J by 2 bases, with 17 bases between the two germline ends. The CDR3, as DNA: TGTGCCATCAGTGATCCTCGGGGCAGGGGGGCCTACGAGCAGTACTTC. As protein: CAISDPRGRGAYEQYF.

The rearrangement uses TRBV10-3 and TRBJ1-5; 8 bases line up with TRBD1. The V gene's germline CDR1 is ENHRY and CDR2 SYGVKD. This CDR3 spans 16 amino acids. The V segment lost 0 bases and the J segment 3 bases; nucleotides outside the gene matches: 4. This chain's CDR3 is CAISESNRGFNQPQHF. The DNA of the CDR3 is TGTGCCATCAGTGAGTCGAACAGGGGGTTCAATCAGCCCCAGCATTTT.

The chain is built from TRBV3-1 (or the pseudogene TRBV3-2) and TRBJ2-1; 9 bases line up with TRBD2. Germline lookup yields CDR1 LGHDT and CDR2 YNNKEL (reference sequence). V trimming: 4 bases; J trimming: 6 bases; junction bases outside the gene matches: 10. There are 16 residues in the CDR3. The CDR3 sequence: CASSLAGGGALNEQFF. The CDR3 DNA is TGTGCCAGCAGCCTCGCGGGCGGGGGGGCCCTCAATGAGCAGTTCTTC.

This clone was observed a handful of times. The CDR3 coding sequence is TGTGCCAGTAGTATAGAAGGTCCGGGGGGATCGAACACCGGGGAGCTGTTTTTT. This gives the protein CASSIEGPGGSNTGELFF. This rearrangement joins TRBV19 to TRBJ2-2; the match to TRBD2 covers 7 bases. V was pared by 0 bases and J by 0 bases, with 7 bases of the junction left unmatched. The germline V gene has CDR1 LNHDA and CDR2 SQIVND (reference sequence). This CDR3 spans 18 amino acids.

This chain uses TRBV6-5 with TRBJ1-1; tentative D call: TRBD1 (6 bases). The germline V gene has CDR1 MNHEY and CDR2 SVGAGI. The CDR3 covers 14 residues. Trimming took off 5 bases at V and 5 bases at J, with 15 bases between the two ends. This chain's CDR3 is CASSRGREKTEAFF. CDR3 DNA sequence: TGTGCCAGCAGTAGGGGGAGGGAAAAGACTGAAGCTTTCTTT.

There are a few counts of this clone. The V and J genes are TRBV5-1 and TRBJ1-4; D uncertain. The V end was cut by 0 bases, the J end by 3 bases, with 9 bases between. The CDR3 totals 15 residues. The germline V gene encodes CDR1 SGHRS and CDR2 YFSETQ. CDR3 DNA: TGCGCCAGCAGCTTGGCGGGGAGGGCTAATGAAAAACTGTTTTTT. Amino acids: CASSLAGRANEKLFF.

The chain links TRBV29-1 to TRBJ2-3, with a tentative D call TRBD1 (6 bases). The CDR3 runs 12 residues. V lost 0 bases and J lost 7, with 8 bases in between. Germline V gene lookup returns CDR1 SQVTM and CDR2 ANQGSEA. This CDR3 reads CSVEDRGHTQYF. The CDR3 nucleotides read TGCAGCGTTGAAGACAGGGGACATACGCAGTATTTT.

This clone was recorded once. The V call is TRBV27, the J call TRBJ2-3, with 7 bases aligning to TRBD1. The CDR3 consists of 15 residues. V lost 6 bases and J lost 2; bases outside the gene matches: 8. CDR1 and CDR2 (germline): MNHEY, SMNVEV (reference sequence). The CDR3 DNA is TGTGCCAGCAGATCCGGACAGGAGTTCACAGATACGCAGTATTTT. It codes for CASRSGQEFTDTQYF.

The rearrangement joins TRBV6-5 to TRBJ1-1; TRBD1 might be the D (5 bases). V lost 10 bases to trimming and J lost 1 base, with 13 bases between them. Germline V gene sequence: CDR1 MNHEY, CDR2 SVGAGI. This CDR3 is 13 amino acids long. CDR3 in amino acids: CATRQSGNTEAFF. The CDR3 bases are TGTGCCACCCGACAGTCGGGGAACACTGAAGCTTTCTTT.

The rearrangement links TRBV27 to TRBJ1-3, with a weak D call TRBD1 (6 bases). CDR1 is MNHEY, CDR2 SMNVEV, per germline (reference sequence). There are 14 residues in the CDR3. The ends were cut back, 8 bases at V and 0 bases at J, with 11 bases in the middle. Here the CDR3 DNA reads TGTGCCAGCGGCAACAGGGCCTCTGGAAACACCATATATTTT. Amino acid sequence: CASGNRASGNTIYF.

This clone showed up just once. This chain connects TRBV3-1 (or the pseudogene TRBV3-2) to TRBJ2-7, with D tentatively TRBD1 (5 bases). Germline loops: CDR1 LGHDT, CDR2 YNNKEL (reference sequence). The CDR3 contains 13 residues. With 1 base removed from V and 13 bases from J, the gap between germline ends came to 17 bases. The CDR3: CASSQGWAGLKYV. In DNA, the CDR3 is TGTGCCAGCAGCCAAGGGTGGGCAGGGCTGAAATACGTC.

The CDR3 bases are TGTGCCAGCAGCTTACAGGGGCGGCGAGAGACCCAGTACTTC. Its translation: CASSLQGRRETQYF. The chain recombines TRBV11-3 with TRBJ2-5; D may be TRBD1 (6 bases). Germline values: CDR1 SGHNT, CDR2 YENEEA. Trimming removed 2 bases at V and 4 bases at J, with 11 bases between. The CDR3 totals 14 residues.

The gene calls are TRBV7-2 and TRBJ1-6; D gene ambiguous. V dropped 2 bases and J dropped 0 bases, with 17 bases sitting between them. This CDR3 is built from 19 residues. CDR1 SGHTA and CDR2 FQGNSA come from the germline V gene. The CDR3 is CASSLLLRQPSSYNSPLHF. The CDR3 DNA is TGTGCCAGCAGCTTACTCCTGAGGCAGCCGAGCTCCTATAATTCACCCCTCCACTTT.

CDR3 sequence: CASSQFIGLGSPLHF. CDR3 DNA: TGTGCCAGCAGCCAATTTATTGGGCTCGGTTCACCCCTCCACTTT. J is TRBJ1-6 and V is TRBV3-1 (or the pseudogene TRBV3-2); no clear D. The CDR3 consists of 15 residues. Looked up from germline, CDR1 is LGHDT and CDR2 is YNNKEL (reference sequence). Trimming took 2 bases from V and 9 from J, leaving 14 bases between them.

The rearrangement joins TRBV19 to TRBJ1-5; D perhaps matches TRBD1 (6 bases). Germline-derived CDR1 and CDR2 are LNHDA and SQIVND (reference sequence). The CDR3 runs to 13 residues. V lost 3 bases, J lost 6 bases, and 9 bases lay in between. Written as DNA, the CDR3 is TGTGCCAGTAGTATCAGGGGTCGTCAGCCCCAGCATTTT. Protein product: CASSIRGRQPQHF.

The chain links TRBV7-3 to TRBJ2-3, with D possibly matching TRBD1 (5 bases). The CDR3 is 14 residues long. Deletions cut 5 bases from V and 2 bases from J, with 11 bases between. Germline CDR1 is SGHTA and CDR2 is FQGTGA. The CDR3 nucleotides are TGTGCCAGCAGCCCACAGGCCTTCACAGATACGCAGTATTTT. Its protein is CASSPQAFTDTQYF. The variable domain in full, with the rest retrieved from reference TRBV7-3 and TRBJ2-3, is GAGVSQTPSNKVTEKGKYVELRCDPISGHTALYWYRQSLGQGPEFLIYFQGTGAADDSGLPNDRFFAVRPEGSVSTLKIQRTERGDSAVYLCASSPQAFTDTQYFGPGTRLTVL.

This chain uses TRBV7-8 with TRBJ2-7, with D perhaps TRBD1 (6 bases). Between the trimmed V and J ends, which lost 2 bases and 6 bases, there was a span of 17 bases. Germline V gene lookup returns CDR1 SGHVS and CDR2 FQNEAQ. The CDR3 totals 15 residues. This CDR3 is CASSLQGLGISEQYF. CDR3 nucleotide sequence: TGTGCCAGCAGCTTACAGGGGCTCGGGATCTCCGAGCAGTACTTC.

The V call is TRBV29-1, the J call TRBJ2-5; D perhaps matches TRBD2 (5 bases). The germline V gene encodes CDR1 SQVTM and CDR2 ANQGSEA. This CDR3 contains 14 residues. The V gene lost 6 bases and the J gene lost 1 base, with 15 bases spanning the gap. The CDR3 spells CSVESVDFQETQYF. The CDR3 nucleotides read TGCAGCGTGGAAAGCGTGGACTTCCAAGAGACCCAGTACTTC.